This TCR beta chain was sequenced during a study of blood T cell repertoires in COVID-19 (dated by TCRdb to between 2020 and 2021). About the full investigation: Samples covering the acute and convalescent phases of COVID-19 were provided by collaborators in the United States, Italy and Spain. The material from the prospective study consisted of cDNA or gDNA derived from T cells, B-cell-depleted T cells, or PBMCs. The repertoires were released in a freely available public database intended as a resource for research on the immune response to SARS-CoV-2. Subjects who had been exposed to COVID-19, were actively infected with it, or had recovered from it provided the deeply sampled blood TCRbeta repertoires that made up the dataset. The sample metadata nearly always contained a de-identified subject ID, COVID-19 status, age in years and sex. Where available, HLA class I and class II types were obtained from metadata supplied by the sample provider rather than from assay-based typing. The samples were drawn from two sources: the first 160 participants of the ongoing ImmuneRACE study, and 1,254 subjects contributed by 6 global collaborators.

Findings and caveats that apply to the study as a whole: The quantity of clinical and demographic metadata differed by source and by participant and was supplied without curation.

The immunoSEQ Assay, a bias-controlled multiplex PCR, was used to amplify TCRbeta CDR3 regions from genomic DNA. As for the authors' bioinformatics: The number of nucleated cells in each sample was estimated by amplification of reference gene primers within the assay. To quantify the absolute abundance of each unique TCRbeta CDR3 rearrangement, sequence reads were collapsed and filtered. For each sample, productive Simpson clonality was calculated by taking the square root of Simpson's diversity index across productive rearrangements. TCRdb carries this immuneACCESS record with in-frame sequences only. Its versions omit some clonotypes, under half of them owing to an unresolved V gene in the studies checked, with the rest unexplained. D and trimming come from the DNA, and the V and J calls and clone size come from that table. The sample table shows some 430,000 clones, and about 92% are seen once. 0.6% of the sample goes to the ten largest clones.

The CDR1 and CDR2 encoded by the germline V gene (reference sequence) are SGHAT and FQDESV. V is pruned by 4 bases and J by 13 bases, leaving 9 bases of the junction without a gene match. Inclusive of the bounding cysteine and phenylalanine, the CDR3 is 12 residues long. Only CDR3 DNA remains: 36 bases, in frame from the first base. About this clone itself: Its antigen target is currently unknown. Base qualities are not recorded, but no much larger clone differs from it by a single base.

In the prospective study, participants were roughly 18 to 90 years old, resided in approximately 22 geographic areas of the United States, and were enrolled through a virtual design. In the prospective study, cohorts were assigned on the basis of participant-reported clinical history obtained from a screening survey and a study questionnaire. For ImmuneRACE Cohort 3, a participant was defined as recovered based on two consecutive negative NP/OP PCR tests, clearance by a healthcare professional, or resolution of symptoms. In the prospective study, mobile phlebotomists collected whole blood, serum and a nasopharyngeal or oropharyngeal swab from each participant. Prospective study participants could optionally give additional blood draws and questionnaires over an approximately 2-month period. Before DNA extraction, prospective study blood samples were shipped either frozen or at room temperature.

Recombination joined TRBV11-1 with TRBJ1-2, and TRBD1 matches 7 of the central bases. Sequenced: PBMCs or T cells enriched from blood (not recorded which). This TCR came from a man aged 18 to 29 who had recovered from COVID-19. CDR3 sequence: CASSSDRTFLTF. DNA sequence: TGTGCCAGCAGCTCGGACAGGACTTTTCTCACCTTC. With the rest looked up from the reference TRBV11-1 and TRBJ1-2 genes rather than sequenced, the full variable domain is EAEVAQSPRYKITEKSQAVAFWCDPISGHATLYWYRQILGQGPELLVQFQDESVVDDSQLPKDRFSAERLKGVDSTLKIQPAELGDSAMYLCASSSDRTFLTFGSGTRLTVV.